This T cell receptor (beta chain) was sequenced during a study of cytomegalovirus exposure and HLA in healthy donors. Broader study findings: Rarity held for most TCR sequences, but there were some public TCRs that occurred in many donors. Reported results showed that the classifier diagnosed cytomegalovirus status with high specificity and sensitivity. First-cohort TCR clusters tended to co-occur in the 90 to 150 validation repertoires, a later analysis found. In vitro assays verified that a few CMV-associated chains recognized CMV antigens specifically.

The table came from immunoSEQ multiplex PCR; TCRdb's copy has only in-frame clones and leaves some out. Of around 140,000 clones in the sample, approximately 94% were seen once. Per germline, CDR1 SNHLY and CDR2 FYNNEI. V lost 7 bases, J lost 2 bases, and 12 bases lay in between. The CDR3 sequence is 14 residues long. Turning to this clone: The target antigen is unknown.

The TCR originated in a young man in good health and CMV-seropositive. Sequenced material: PBMCs. The V gene is TRBV2, the J gene TRBJ1-5, with D uncertain. CDR3 coding DNA: TGTGCCAGCATTTCGCAGGAGGGCAATCAGCCCCAGCATTTT. Its protein product is CASISQEGNQPQHF.